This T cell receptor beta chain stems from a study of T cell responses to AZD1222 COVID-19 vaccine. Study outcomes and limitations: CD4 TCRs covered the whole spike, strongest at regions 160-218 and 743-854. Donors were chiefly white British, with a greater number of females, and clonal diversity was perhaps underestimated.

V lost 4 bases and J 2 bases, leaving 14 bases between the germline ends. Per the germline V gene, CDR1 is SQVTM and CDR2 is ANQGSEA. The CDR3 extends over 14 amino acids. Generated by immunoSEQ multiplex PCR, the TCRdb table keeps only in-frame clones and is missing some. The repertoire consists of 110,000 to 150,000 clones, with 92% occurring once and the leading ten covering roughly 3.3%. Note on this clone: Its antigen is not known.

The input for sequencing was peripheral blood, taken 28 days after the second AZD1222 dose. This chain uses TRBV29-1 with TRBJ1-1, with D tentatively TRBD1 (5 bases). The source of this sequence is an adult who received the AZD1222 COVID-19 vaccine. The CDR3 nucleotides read TGCAGCGTTGTTGCCATGGGGGTAAACACTGAAGCTTTCTTT. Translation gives CSVVAMGVNTEAFF.